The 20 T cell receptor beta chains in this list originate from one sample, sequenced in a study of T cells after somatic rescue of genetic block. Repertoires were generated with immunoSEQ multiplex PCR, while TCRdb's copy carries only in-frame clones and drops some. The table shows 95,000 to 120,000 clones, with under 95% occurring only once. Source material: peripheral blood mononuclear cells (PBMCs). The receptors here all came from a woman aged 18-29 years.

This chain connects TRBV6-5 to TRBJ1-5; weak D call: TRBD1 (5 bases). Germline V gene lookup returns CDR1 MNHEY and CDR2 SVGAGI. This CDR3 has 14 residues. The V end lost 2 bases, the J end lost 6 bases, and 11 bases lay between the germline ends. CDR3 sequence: CASSYEEGTQPQHF. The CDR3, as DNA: TGTGCCAGCAGTTACGAGGAGGGGACTCAGCCCCAGCATTTT.

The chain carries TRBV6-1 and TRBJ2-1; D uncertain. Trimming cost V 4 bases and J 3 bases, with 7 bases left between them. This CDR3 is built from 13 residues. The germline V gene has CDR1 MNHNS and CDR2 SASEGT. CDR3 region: CASSGVHYNEQFF. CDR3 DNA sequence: TGTGCCAGCAGTGGAGTTCACTACAATGAGCAGTTCTTC.

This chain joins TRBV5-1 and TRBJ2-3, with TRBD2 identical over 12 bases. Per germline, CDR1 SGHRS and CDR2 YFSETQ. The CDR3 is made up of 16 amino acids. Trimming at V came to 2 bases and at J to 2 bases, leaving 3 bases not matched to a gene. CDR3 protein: CASSFGLAGITDTQYF. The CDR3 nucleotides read TGCGCCAGCAGCTTCGGACTAGCGGGAATCACAGATACGCAGTATTTT.

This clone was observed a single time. The CDR3 DNA follows: TGTGCCAGCAGCTCCCGAAGAAGGCATATCGGGGAGCTGTTTTTT. Its protein product is CASSSRRRHIGELFF. The chain couples TRBV11-3 to TRBJ2-2; no reliable D call. Trimming cost V 4 bases and J 7 bases, with 16 bases left between them. This CDR3 has 15 residues. The germline gives CDR1 SGHNT, CDR2 YENEEA.

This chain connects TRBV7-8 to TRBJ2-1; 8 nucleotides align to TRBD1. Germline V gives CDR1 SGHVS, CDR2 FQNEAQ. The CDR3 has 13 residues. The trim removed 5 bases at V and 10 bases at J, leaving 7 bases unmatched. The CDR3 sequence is CASSTRTGTEQFF. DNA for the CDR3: TGTGCCAGCAGCACTCGGACAGGGACCGAGCAGTTCTTC.

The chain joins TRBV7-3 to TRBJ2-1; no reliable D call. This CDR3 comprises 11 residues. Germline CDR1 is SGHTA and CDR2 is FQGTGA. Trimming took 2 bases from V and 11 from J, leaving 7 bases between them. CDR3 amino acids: CASSLVGKQFF. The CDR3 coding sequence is TGTGCCAGCAGCTTAGTGGGTAAGCAGTTCTTC.

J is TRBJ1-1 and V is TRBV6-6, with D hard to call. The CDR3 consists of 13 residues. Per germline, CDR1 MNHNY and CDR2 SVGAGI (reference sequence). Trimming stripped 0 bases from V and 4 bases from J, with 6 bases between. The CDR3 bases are TGTGCCAGCAGTTACTCAGGAGCCACTGAAGCTTTCTTT. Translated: CASSYSGATEAFF.

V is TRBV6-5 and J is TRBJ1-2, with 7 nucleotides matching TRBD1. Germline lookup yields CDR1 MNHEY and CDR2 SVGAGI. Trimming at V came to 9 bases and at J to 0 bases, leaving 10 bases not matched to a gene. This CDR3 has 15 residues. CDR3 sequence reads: CASSGPGQTNYGYTF. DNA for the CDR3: TGTGCCAGTTCCGGGCCGGGACAGACTAACTATGGCTACACCTTC.

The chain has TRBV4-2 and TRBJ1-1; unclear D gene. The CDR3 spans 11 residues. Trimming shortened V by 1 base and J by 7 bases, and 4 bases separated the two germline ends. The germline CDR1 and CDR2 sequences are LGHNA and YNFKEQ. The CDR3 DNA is TGTGCCAGCAGCCAAGTTGATGAAGCTTTCTTT. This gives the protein CASSQVDEAFF.

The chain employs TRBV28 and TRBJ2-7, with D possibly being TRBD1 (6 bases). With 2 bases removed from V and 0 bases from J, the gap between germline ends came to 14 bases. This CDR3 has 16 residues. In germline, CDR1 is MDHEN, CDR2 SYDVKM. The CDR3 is CASSLIRDKSSYEQYF. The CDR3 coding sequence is TGTGCCAGCAGTTTAATTCGGGACAAGAGCTCCTACGAGCAGTACTTC.

CDR3 residues: CASSLDGRSYGYTF. The CDR3 DNA reads as TGTGCCAGCAGCTTGGACGGACGGTCCTATGGCTACACCTTC. The genes are TRBV7-9 and TRBJ1-2; D not resolved. Germline V CDR1 and CDR2: SEHNR, FQNEAQ (reference sequence). CDR3 length: 14 residues. The ends were cut back, 3 bases at V and 4 bases at J, with 12 bases in the middle.

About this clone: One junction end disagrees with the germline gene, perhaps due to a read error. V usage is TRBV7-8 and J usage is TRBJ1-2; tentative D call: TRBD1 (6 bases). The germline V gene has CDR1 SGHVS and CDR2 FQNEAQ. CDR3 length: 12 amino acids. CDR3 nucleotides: TGTGCCAGCAGCCGGACAGACTATGGCCACACCTTC. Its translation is CASSRTDYGHTF.

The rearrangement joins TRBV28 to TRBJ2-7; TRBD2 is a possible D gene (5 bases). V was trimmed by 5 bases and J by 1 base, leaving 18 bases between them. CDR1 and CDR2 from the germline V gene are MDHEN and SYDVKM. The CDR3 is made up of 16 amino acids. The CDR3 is CASSPPGVLGSYEQYF. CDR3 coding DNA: TGTGCCAGCAGTCCTCCCGGGGTCCTCGGGTCCTACGAGCAGTACTTC.

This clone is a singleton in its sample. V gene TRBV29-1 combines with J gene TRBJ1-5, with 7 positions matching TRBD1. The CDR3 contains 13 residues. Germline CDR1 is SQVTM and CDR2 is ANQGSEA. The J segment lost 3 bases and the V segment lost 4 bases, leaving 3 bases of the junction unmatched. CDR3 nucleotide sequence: TGCAGCGTTGGGACAGGACTCAATCAGCCCCAGCATTTT. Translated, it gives CSVGTGLNQPQHF.

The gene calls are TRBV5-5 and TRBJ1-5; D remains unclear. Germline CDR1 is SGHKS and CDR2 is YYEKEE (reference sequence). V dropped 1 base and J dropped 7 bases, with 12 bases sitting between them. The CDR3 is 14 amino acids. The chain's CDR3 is CASSLMGKLQPQHF. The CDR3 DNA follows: TGTGCCAGCAGCTTGATGGGCAAACTCCAGCCCCAGCATTTT.

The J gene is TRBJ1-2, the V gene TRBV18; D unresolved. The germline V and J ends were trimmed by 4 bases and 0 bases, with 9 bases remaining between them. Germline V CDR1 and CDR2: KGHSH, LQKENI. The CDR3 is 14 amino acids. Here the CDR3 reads CASSRGDSNYGYTF. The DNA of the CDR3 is TGTGCCAGCTCACGGGGAGATTCTAACTATGGCTACACCTTC.

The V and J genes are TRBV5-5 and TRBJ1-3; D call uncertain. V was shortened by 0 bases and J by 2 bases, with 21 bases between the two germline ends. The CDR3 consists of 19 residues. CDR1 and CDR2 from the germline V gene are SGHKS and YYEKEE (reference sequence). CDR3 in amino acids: CASSLAGRGNSQAGNTIYF. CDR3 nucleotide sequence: TGTGCCAGCAGCTTGGCCGGACGAGGGAATAGTCAGGCTGGAAACACCATATATTTT.

CDR3 residues: CASSFQGADGNQPQHF. In DNA, the CDR3 is TGTGCCAGCAGCTTTCAGGGCGCCGATGGCAATCAGCCCCAGCATTTT. J is TRBJ1-5 and V is TRBV7-9; perhaps TRBD1 as D (5 bases). V was pared by 3 bases and J by 2 bases, with 14 bases between. The CDR3 has 16 amino acids. Germline V gene sequence: CDR1 SEHNR, CDR2 FQNEAQ (reference sequence). Complete variable domain (other parts from reference TRBV7-9 and TRBJ1-5): DTGVSQNPRHKITKRGQNVTFRCDPISEHNRLYWYRQTLGQGPEFLTYFQNEAQLEKSRLLSDRFSAERPKGSFSTLEIQRTEQGDSAMYLCASSFQGADGNQPQHFGDGTRLSIL.

The CDR3 spells CASTPPGTGWYGYTF. The CDR3 DNA sequence: TGTGCCAGCACCCCCCCCGGGACAGGGTGGTATGGCTACACCTTC. The V gene is TRBV7-9, the J gene TRBJ1-2; 9 bases map to TRBD1. Germline CDR1 and CDR2: SEHNR and FQNEAQ (reference sequence). The CDR3 has 15 residues. V trimming: 7 bases; J trimming: 5 bases; junction bases outside the gene matches: 11.

CDR3 DNA: TGTGCCAGCAGCTTAGAATGGGGCAGCGGCGATACGCAGTATTTT. It specifies CASSLEWGSGDTQYF. The chain links TRBV7-6 to TRBJ2-3; D may correspond to TRBD1 or TRBD2 (5 bases each). This CDR3 contains 15 residues. Germline CDR1 is SGHVS and CDR2 is FNYEAQ. V was cut by 1 base and J by 6 bases, with 14 bases left in between.